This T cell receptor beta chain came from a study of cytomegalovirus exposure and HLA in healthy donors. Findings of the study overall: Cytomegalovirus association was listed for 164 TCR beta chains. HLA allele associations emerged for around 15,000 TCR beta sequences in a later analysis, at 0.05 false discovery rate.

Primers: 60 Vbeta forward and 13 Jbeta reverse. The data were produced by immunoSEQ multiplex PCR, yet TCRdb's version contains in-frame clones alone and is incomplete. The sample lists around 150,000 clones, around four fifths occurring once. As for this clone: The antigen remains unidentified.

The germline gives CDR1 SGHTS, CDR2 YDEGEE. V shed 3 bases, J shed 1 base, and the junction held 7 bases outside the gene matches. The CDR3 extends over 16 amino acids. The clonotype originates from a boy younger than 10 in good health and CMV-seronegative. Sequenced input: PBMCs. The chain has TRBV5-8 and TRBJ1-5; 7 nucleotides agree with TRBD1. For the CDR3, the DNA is TGTGCCAGCAGCTGGAGACAGGGCCTAAGCAATCAGCCCCAGCATTTT. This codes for CASSWRQGLSNQPQHF.